A single sample is the source of the 3 T cell receptor beta chains below, sequenced in a study of blood T cell repertoires in COVID-19. Produced via immunoSEQ multiplex PCR; TCRdb's table is partial and in-frame only. Among about 370,000 clones listed, 87% were seen once. Sequenced sample: peripheral blood. The source of these receptors is a young woman with COVID-19, enrolled during active disease.

The chain has TRBV2 and TRBJ2-1; 7 nucleotides agree with TRBD2. V lost 1 base, J lost 9 bases, and 3 bases stayed unmatched. The CDR3 length is 13 residues. Germline V lookup: CDR1 SNHLY, CDR2 FYNNEI. CDR3 nucleotide sequence: TGTGCCAGCAGTGAAGGGACTAGAAGTGAGCAGTTCTTC. Residues: CASSEGTRSEQFF.

The V and J genes are TRBV5-1 and TRBJ2-5; the D gene is possibly TRBD1 (5 bases). The CDR3 consists of 14 residues. Germline loops: CDR1 SGHRS, CDR2 YFSETQ. V lost 0 bases, J lost 5 bases, and 11 bases lay in between. In DNA form, the CDR3 reads TGCGCCAGCAGCTTGGTAGGGGCTCGGGAGACCCAGTACTTC. Translated, it gives CASSLVGARETQYF.

The chain couples TRBV7-2 to TRBJ2-6, with 8 bases that match TRBD1. Germline values: CDR1 SGHTA, CDR2 FQGNSA. V trimming: 6 bases; J trimming: 0 bases; junction bases outside the gene matches: 7. The CDR3 contains 17 residues. The CDR3 nucleotides are TGTGCCAGCAGAGCCGGGACAGGAAACTCTGGGGCCAACGTCCTGACTTTC. Protein product: CASRAGTGNSGANVLTF.